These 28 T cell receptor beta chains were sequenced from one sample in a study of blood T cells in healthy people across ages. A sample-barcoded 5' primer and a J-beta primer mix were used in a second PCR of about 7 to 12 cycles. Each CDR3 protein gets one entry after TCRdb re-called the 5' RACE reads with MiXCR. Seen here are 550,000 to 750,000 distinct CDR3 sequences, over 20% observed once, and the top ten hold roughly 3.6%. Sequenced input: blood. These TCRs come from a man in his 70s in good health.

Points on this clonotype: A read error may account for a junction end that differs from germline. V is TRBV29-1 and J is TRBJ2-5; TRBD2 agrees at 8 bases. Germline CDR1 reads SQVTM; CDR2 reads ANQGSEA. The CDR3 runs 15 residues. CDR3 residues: CSVEGGGRPQEAQYF. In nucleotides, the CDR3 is TGCAGCGTTGAAGGTGGCGGGAGGCCCCAAGAGGCCCAGTACTTC.

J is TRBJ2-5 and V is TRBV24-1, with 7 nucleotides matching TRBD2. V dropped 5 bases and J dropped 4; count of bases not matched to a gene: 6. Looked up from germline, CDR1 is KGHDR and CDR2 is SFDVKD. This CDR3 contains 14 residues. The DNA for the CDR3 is TGTGCCACCAGTGGGACTAGTACGTCAGAGACCCAGTACTTC. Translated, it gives CATSGTSTSETQYF.

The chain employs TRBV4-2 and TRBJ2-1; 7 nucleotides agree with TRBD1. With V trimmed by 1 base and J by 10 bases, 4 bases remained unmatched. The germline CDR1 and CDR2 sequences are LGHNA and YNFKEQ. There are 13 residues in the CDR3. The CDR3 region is CASSQGLQGEQFF. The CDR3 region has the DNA TGTGCCAGCAGCCAAGGGCTACAGGGGGAGCAGTTCTTC.

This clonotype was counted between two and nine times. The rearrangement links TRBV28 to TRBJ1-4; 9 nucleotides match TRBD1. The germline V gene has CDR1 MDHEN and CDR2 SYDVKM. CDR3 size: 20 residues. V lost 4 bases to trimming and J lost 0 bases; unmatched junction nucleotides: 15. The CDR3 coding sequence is TGTGCCAGCAGTTCTTACGGTTATAGACAGGGGGGTGCAACTAATGAAAAACTGTTTTTT. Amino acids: CASSSYGYRQGGATNEKLFF.

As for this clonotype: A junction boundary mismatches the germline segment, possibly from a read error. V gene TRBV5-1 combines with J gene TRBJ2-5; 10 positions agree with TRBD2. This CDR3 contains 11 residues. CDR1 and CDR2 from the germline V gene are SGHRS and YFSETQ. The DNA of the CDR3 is TGCGCCAGCAGCAAGGGACTAGCGCCGTTCTTC. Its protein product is CASSKGLAPFF. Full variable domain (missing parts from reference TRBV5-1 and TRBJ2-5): KAGVTQTPRYLIKTRGQQVTLSCSPISGHRSVSWYQQTPGQGLQFLFEYFSETQRNKGNFPGRFSGRQFSNSRSEMNVSTLELGDSALYLCASSKGLAPFFGPGTRLLVL.

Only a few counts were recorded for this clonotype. DNA of the CDR3: TGTGCCAGCAGCCCGGCGTTTGGTGAGACCCAGTACTTC. Amino acids: CASSPAFGETQYF. This chain links TRBV7-3 with TRBJ2-5; D uncertain. CDR1 SGHTA and CDR2 FQGTGA come from the germline V gene. There are 13 residues in the CDR3. The V end was cut by 5 bases, the J end by 5 bases, with 12 bases between.

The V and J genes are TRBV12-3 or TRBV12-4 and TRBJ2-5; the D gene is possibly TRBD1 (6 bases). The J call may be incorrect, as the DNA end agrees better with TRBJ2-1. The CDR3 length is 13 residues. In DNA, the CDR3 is TGTGCCAGCCTGCAGGGGCCCTCGGGTGAGCAGTTCTTC. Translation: CASLQGPSGEQFF.

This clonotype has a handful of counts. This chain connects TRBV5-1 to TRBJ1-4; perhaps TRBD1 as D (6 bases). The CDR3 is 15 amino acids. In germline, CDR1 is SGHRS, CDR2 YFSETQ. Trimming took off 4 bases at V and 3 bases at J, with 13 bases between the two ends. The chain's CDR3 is CASSQQQGPNEKLFF. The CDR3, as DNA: TGCGCCAGCAGCCAACAACAGGGACCTAATGAAAAACTGTTTTTT. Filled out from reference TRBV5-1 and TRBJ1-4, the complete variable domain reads KAGVTQTPRYLIKTRGQQVTLSCSPISGHRSVSWYQQTPGQGLQFLFEYFSETQRNKGNFPGRFSGRQFSNSRSEMNVSTLELGDSALYLCASSQQQGPNEKLFFGSGTQLSVL.

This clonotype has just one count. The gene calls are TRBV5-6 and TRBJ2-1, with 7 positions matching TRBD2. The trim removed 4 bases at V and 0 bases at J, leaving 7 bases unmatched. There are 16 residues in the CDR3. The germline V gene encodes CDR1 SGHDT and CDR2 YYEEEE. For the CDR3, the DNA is TGTGCCAGCAGCGAGGGACTATCGAGCTCCTACAATGAGCAGTTCTTC. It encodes CASSEGLSSSYNEQFF.

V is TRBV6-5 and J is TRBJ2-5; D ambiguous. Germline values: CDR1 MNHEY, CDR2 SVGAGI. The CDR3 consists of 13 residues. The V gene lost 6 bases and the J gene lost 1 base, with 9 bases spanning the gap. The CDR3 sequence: CASRVGSQETQYF. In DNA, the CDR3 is TGTGCCAGCAGGGTGGGGTCCCAAGAGACCCAGTACTTC.

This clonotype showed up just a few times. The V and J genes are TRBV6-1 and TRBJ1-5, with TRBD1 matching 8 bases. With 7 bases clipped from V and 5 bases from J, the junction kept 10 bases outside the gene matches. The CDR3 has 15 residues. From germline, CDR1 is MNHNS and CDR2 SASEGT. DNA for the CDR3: TGTGCCAGCAAGAATTTACAGGGGGGAGATCAGCCCCAGCATTTT. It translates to CASKNLQGGDQPQHF.

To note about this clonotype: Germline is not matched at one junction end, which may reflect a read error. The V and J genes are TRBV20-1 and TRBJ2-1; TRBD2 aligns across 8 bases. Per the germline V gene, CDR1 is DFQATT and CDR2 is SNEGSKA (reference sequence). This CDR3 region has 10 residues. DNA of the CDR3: TGCAGTGCTAGAGTTCGGACTAGCCTCTTC. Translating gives CSARVRTSLF.

The CDR3 loop reads CASKASTYEQYF. CDR3 bases: TGTGCCAGCAAAGCCAGCACTTACGAGCAGTACTTC. The gene calls are TRBV6-5 and TRBJ2-7; no reliable D call. V lost 7 bases and J lost 4, with 11 bases in between. The CDR3 runs 12 residues. Germline CDR1 and CDR2: MNHEY and SVGAGI.

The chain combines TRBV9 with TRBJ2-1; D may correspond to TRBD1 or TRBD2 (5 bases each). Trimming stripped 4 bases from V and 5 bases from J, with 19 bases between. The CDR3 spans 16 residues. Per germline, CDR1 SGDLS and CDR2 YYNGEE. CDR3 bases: TGTGCCAGCAGCAAGACTGCCGGGACCATAAACAATGAGCAGTTCTTC. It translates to CASSKTAGTINNEQFF.

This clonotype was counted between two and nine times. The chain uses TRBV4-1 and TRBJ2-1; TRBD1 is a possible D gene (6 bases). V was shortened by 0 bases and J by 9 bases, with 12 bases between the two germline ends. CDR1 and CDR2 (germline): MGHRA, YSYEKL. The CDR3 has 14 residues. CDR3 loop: CASSQDRGSREQFF. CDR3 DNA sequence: TGCGCCAGCAGCCAAGACAGGGGCTCGCGTGAGCAGTTCTTC.

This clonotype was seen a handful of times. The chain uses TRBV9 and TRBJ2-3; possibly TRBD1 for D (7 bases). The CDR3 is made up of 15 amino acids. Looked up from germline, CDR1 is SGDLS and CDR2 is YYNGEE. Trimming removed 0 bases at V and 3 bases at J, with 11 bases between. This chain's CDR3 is CASSVVQGGTDTQYF. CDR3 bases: TGTGCCAGCAGCGTAGTGCAGGGGGGTACAGATACGCAGTATTTT.

In nucleotides, the CDR3 is TGTGCCAGCAGCGTAGCTTCACAGGGAAGCGAGCAGTACTTC. Amino acid sequence: CASSVASQGSEQYF. V and J are TRBV9 and TRBJ2-5, with D perhaps matching TRBD1 (6 bases). Judging by the DNA end, TRBJ2-7 fits better; the J call may be wrong. The CDR3 consists of 14 residues. The germline V gene has CDR1 SGDLS and CDR2 YYNGEE.

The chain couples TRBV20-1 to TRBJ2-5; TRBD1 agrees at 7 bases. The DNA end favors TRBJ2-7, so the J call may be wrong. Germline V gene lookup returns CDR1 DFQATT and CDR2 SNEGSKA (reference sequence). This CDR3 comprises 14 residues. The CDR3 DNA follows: TGCAGTGCTAGAGTACACCGGGACAGCTACGAGCAGTACTTC. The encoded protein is CSARVHRDSYEQYF.

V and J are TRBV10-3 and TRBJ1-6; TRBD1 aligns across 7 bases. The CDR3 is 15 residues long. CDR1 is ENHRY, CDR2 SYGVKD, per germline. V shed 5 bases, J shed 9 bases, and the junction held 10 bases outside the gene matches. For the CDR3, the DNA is TGTGCCATCAGTTCCTCGGGAGGGGGCCGTTCACCCCTCCACTTT. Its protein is CAISSSGGGRSPLHF.

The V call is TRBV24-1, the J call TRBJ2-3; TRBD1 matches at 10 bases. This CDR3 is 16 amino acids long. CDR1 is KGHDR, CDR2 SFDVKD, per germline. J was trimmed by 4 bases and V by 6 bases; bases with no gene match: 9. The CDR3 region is CATSQPGTGEADTQYF. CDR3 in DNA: TGTGCCACCAGTCAACCCGGGACAGGGGAGGCAGATACGCAGTATTTT.

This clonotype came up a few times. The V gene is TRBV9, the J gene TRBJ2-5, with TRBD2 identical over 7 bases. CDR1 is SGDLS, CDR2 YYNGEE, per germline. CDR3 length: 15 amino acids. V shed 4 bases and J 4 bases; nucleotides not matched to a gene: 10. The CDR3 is CASSWTGGSLETQYF. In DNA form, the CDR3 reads TGTGCCAGCAGCTGGACTGGCGGGAGCTTAGAGACCCAGTACTTC.

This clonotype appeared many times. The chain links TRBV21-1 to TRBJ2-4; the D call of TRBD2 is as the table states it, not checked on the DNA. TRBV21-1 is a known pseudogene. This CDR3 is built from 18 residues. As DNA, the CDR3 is TGTGCCAGCAGCAAAGTCACTAGCGGGAGGGCGGCCAAAAACATTCAGTACTTC. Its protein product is CASSKVTSGRAAKNIQYF.

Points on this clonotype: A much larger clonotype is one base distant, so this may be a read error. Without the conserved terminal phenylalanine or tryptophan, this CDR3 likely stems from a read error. The CDR3 sequence is CASSLSSGRRAEQFL. CDR3 nucleotides: TGTGCCAGCAGCTTATCAAGCGGGAGAAGGGCTGAGCAGTTCCTC. The V and J genes are TRBV7-3 and TRBJ2-1; 8 nucleotides line up with TRBD2. Germline values: CDR1 SGHTA, CDR2 FQGTGA. The CDR3 length is 15 residues. After removal of 2 bases from V and 9 bases from J, the junction contained 9 bases not matched to a gene.

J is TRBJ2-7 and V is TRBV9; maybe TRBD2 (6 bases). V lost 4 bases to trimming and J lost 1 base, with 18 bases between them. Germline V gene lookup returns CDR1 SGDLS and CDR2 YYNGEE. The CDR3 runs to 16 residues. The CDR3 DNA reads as TGTGCCAGCAGCCCAAACGGGGGAGCGATGTCCTACGAGCAGTACTTC. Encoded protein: CASSPNGGAMSYEQYF.

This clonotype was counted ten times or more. DNA for the CDR3: TGCAGTGCTAGAGATGTTACAGGGGCGCAAGAGACCCAGTACTTC. Amino acids: CSARDVTGAQETQYF. This rearrangement joins TRBV20-1 to TRBJ2-5, with 7 bases identical to TRBD1. V shed 0 bases and J 2 bases; nucleotides not matched to a gene: 6. The CDR3 has 15 amino acids. Germline-derived CDR1 and CDR2 are DFQATT and SNEGSKA (reference sequence).

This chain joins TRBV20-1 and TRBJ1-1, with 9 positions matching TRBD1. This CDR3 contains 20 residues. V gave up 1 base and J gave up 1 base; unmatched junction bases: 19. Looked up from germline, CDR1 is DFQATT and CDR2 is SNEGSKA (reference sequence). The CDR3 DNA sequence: TGCAGTGCTAGAGTTTGGGACAGGGCCCCTCCAAGAATTGAGAACACTGAAGCTTTCTTT. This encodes CSARVWDRAPPRIENTEAFF.

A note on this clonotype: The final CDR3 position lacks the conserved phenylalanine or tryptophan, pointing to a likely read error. CDR3 region: CASSGGRFYEQYL. As DNA, the CDR3 is TGTGCCAGCAGCGGAGGGCGGTTCTACGAGCAGTACCTC. The rearrangement uses TRBV7-9 and TRBJ2-7; a weak D match, TRBD2 (6 bases). The V gene's germline CDR1 is SEHNR and CDR2 FQNEAQ (reference sequence). CDR3 length: 13 residues. Trimming pared 5 bases from V and 3 bases from J, leaving 11 bases between.

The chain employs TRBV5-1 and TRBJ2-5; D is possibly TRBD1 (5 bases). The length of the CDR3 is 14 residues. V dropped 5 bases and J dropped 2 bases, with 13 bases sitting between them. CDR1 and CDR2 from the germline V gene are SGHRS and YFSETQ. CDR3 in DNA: TGCGCCAGCAGATCTGACAGAGAACAAGAGACCCAGTACTTC. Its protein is CASRSDREQETQYF. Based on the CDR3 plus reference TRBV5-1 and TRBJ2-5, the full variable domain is KAGVTQTPRYLIKTRGQQVTLSCSPISGHRSVSWYQQTPGQGLQFLFEYFSETQRNKGNFPGRFSGRQFSNSRSEMNVSTLELGDSALYLCASRSDREQETQYFGPGTRLLVL.